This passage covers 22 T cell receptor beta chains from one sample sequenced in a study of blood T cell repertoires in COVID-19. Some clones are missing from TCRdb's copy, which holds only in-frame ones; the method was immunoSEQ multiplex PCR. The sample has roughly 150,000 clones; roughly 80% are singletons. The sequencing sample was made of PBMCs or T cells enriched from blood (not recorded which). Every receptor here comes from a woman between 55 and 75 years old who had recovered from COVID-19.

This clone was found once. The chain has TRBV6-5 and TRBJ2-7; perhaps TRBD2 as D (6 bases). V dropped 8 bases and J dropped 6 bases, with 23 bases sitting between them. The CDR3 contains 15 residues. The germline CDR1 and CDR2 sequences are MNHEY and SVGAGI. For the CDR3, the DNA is TGTGCCAGCGGGGATAGCGGCCCCCATTCGGTCGAGCAGTACTTC. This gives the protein CASGDSGPHSVEQYF.

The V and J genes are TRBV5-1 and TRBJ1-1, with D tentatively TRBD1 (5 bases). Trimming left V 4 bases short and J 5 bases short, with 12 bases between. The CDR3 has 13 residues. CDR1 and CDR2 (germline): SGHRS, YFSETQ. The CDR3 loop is CASSRDSGTEAFF. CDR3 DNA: TGCGCCAGCAGCAGGGACTCGGGAACTGAAGCTTTCTTT.

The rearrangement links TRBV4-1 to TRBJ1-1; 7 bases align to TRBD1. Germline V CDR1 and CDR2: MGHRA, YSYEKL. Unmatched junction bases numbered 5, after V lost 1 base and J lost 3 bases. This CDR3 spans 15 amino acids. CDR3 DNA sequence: TGCGCCAGCAGCCAAGGAGACAGGGCGGACACTGAAGCTTTCTTT. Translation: CASSQGDRADTEAFF.

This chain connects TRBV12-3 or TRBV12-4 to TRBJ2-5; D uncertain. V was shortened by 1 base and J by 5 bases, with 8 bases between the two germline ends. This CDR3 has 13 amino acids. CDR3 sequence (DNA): TGTGCCAGCAGTTTAGACAGTGCGGAGACCCAGTACTTC. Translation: CASSLDSAETQYF.

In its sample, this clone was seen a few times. In DNA, the CDR3 is TGTGCTAGTGGTTTGACACGAACGGGGGGAAACACCGGGGAGCTGTTTTTT. It codes for CASGLTRTGGNTGELFF. The chain combines TRBV12-5 with TRBJ2-2; 7 bases are a match to TRBD2. This CDR3 has 17 residues. V was pared by 2 bases and J by 2 bases, with 8 bases of the junction left unmatched. The germline V gene encodes CDR1 LGHNT and CDR2 FRNRAP.

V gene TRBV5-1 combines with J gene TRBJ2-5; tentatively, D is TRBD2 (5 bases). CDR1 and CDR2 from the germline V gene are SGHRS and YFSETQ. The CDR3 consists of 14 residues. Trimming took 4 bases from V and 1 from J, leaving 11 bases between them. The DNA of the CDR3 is TGCGCCAGCAGCCCGGCGGGTGCCCAAGAGACCCAGTACTTC. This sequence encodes CASSPAGAQETQYF.

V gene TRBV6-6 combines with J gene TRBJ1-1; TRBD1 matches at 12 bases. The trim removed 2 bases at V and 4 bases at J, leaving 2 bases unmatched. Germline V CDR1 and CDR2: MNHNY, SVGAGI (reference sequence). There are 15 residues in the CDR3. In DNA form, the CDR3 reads TGTGCCAGCAGTTACGGGACAGGGGGCCTCACTGAAGCTTTCTTT. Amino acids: CASSYGTGGLTEAFF.

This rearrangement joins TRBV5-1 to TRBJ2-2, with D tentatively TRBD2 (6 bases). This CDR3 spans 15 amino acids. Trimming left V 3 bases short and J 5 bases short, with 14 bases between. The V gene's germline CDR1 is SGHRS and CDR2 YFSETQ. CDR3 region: CASSYLTGETGELFF. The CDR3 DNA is TGCGCCAGCAGCTATCTAACGGGGGAGACCGGGGAGCTGTTTTTT.

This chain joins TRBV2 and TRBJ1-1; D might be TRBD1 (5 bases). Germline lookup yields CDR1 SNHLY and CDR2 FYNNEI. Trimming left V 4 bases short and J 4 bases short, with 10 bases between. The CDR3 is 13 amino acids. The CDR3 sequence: CASSAGGSTEAFF. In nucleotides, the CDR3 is TGTGCCAGCAGTGCGGGGGGAAGCACTGAAGCTTTCTTT.

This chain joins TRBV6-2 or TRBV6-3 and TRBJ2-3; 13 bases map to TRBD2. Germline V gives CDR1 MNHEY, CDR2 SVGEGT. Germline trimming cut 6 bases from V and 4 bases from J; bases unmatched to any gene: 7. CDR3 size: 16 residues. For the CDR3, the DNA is TGTGCCAGCAGCACCACTAGCGGGGGGGCATCAGATACGCAGTATTTT. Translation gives CASSTTSGGASDTQYF.

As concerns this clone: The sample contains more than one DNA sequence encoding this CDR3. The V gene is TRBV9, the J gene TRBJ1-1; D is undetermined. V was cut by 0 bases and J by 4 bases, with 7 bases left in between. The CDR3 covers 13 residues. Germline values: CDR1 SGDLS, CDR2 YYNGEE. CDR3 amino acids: CASSVGQSTEAFF. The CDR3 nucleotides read TGTGCCAGCAGCGTAGGGCAGTCCACTGAAGCTTTCTTT. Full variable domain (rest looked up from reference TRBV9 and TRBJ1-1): DSGVTQTPKHLITATGQRVTLRCSPRSGDLSVYWYQQSLDQGLQFLIQYYNGEERAKGNILERFSAQQFPDLHSELNLSSLELGDSALYFCASSVGQSTEAFFGQGTRLTVV.

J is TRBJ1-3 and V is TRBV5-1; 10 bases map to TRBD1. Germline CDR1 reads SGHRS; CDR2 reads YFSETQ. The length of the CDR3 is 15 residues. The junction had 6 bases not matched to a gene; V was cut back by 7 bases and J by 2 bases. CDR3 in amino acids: CASRPGTGAGNTIYF. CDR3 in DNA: TGCGCCAGCCGACCGGGGACAGGGGCTGGAAACACCATATATTTT.

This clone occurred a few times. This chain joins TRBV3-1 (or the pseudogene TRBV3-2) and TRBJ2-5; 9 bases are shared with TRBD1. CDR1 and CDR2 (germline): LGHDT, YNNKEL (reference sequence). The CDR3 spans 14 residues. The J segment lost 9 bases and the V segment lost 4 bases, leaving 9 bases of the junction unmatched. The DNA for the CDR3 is TGTGCCAGCAGCCCACCGGGACAGGGTCCCCCCCAGTACTTC. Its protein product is CASSPPGQGPPQYF.

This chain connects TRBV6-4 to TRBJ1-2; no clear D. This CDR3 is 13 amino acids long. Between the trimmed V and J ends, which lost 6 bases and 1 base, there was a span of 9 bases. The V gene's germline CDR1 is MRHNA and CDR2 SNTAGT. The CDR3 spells CASSATVNYGYTF. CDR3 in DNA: TGTGCCAGCAGCGCCACTGTTAACTATGGCTACACCTTC.

The CDR3 nucleotides read TGTGCCAGCAGTGAATATAGACTAGCGGGGGGGTCCGGGGAGCTGTTTTTT. Protein sequence: CASSEYRLAGGSGELFF. This sequence joins TRBV25-1 and TRBJ2-2; TRBD2 agrees at 14 bases. V shed 0 bases and J 6 bases; nucleotides not matched to a gene: 3. This CDR3 has 17 residues. Per germline, CDR1 MGHDK and CDR2 SYGVNS. Drawing the rest from reference TRBV25-1 and TRBJ2-2, the complete variable domain is EADIYQTPRYLVIGTGKKITLECSQTMGHDKMYWYQQDPGMELHLIHYSYGVNSTEKGDLSSESTVSRIRTEHFPLTLESARPSHTSQYLCASSEYRLAGGSGELFFGEGSRLTVL.

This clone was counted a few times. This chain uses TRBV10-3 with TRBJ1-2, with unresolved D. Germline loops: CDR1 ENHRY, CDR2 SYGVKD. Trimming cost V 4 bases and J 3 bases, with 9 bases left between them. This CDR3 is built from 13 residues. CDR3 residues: CAISAVADYGYTF. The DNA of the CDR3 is TGTGCCATCAGTGCCGTGGCGGACTATGGCTACACCTTC.

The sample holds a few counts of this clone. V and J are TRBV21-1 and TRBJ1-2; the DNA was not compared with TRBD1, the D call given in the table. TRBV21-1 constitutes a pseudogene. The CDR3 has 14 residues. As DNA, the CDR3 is TGTGCCAGCCCCACCCCCGACAGGGGGCATGGCTACACCTTC. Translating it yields CASPTPDRGHGYTF.

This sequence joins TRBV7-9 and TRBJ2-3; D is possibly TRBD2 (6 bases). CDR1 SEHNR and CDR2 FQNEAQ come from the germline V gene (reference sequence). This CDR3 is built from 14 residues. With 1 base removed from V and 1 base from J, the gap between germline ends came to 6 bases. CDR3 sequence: CASSLERGTDTQYF. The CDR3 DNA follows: TGTGCCAGCAGCTTAGAGCGGGGCACAGATACGCAGTATTTT. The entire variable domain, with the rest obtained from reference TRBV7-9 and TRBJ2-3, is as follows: DTGVSQNPRHKITKRGQNVTFRCDPISEHNRLYWYRQTLGQGPEFLTYFQNEAQLEKSRLLSDRFSAERPKGSFSTLEIQRTEQGDSAMYLCASSLERGTDTQYFGPGTRLTVL.

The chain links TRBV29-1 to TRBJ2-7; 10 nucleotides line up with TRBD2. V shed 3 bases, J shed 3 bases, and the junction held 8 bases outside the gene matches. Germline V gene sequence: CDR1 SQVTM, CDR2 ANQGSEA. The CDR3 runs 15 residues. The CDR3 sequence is CSVDRVASGGYEQYF. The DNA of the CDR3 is TGCAGCGTTGATAGGGTGGCTAGCGGGGGCTACGAGCAGTACTTC.

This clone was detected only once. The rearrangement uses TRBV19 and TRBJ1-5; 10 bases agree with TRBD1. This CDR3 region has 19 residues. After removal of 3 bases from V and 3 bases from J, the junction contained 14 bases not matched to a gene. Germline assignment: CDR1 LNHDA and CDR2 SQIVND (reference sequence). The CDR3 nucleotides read TGTGCCAGTAGTATTCGACCGGGACAGGGGCCCCTTTACAATCAGCCCCAGCATTTT. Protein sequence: CASSIRPGQGPLYNQPQHF. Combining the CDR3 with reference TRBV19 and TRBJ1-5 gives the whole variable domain DGGITQSPKYLFRKEGQNVTLSCEQNLNHDAMYWYRQDPGQGLRLIYYSQIVNDFQKGDIAEGYSVSREKKESFPLTVTSAQKNPTAFYLCASSIRPGQGPLYNQPQHFGDGTRLSIL.

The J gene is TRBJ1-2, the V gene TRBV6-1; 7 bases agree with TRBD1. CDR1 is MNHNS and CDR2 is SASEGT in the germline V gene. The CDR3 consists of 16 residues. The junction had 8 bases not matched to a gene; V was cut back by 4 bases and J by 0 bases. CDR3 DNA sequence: TGTGCCAGCAGTGCGACAGGGATACTAGCTAACTATGGCTACACCTTC. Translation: CASSATGILANYGYTF.

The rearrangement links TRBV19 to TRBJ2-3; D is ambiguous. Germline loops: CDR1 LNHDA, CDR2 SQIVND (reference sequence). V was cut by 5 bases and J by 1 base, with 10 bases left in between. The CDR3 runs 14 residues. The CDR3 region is CASSPPKRTDTQYF. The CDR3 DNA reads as TGTGCCAGTAGTCCCCCAAAGCGCACAGATACGCAGTATTTT. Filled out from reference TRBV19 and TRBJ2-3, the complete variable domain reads DGGITQSPKYLFRKEGQNVTLSCEQNLNHDAMYWYRQDPGQGLRLIYYSQIVNDFQKGDIAEGYSVSREKKESFPLTVTSAQKNPTAFYLCASSPPKRTDTQYFGPGTRLTVL.